Reported below is one T cell receptor (beta chain). Methods used by the authors: Amplification of reference gene primers provided the estimated nucleated cell counts. The protocol was immunoSEQ multiplex PCR, while the TCRdb copy is restricted to in-frame clones and leaves out a portion. Clonal size and the V and J genes are those of that table, whereas D and trimming came from the DNA. The sample yields under 150,000 clones, more than 75% seen once. This sample is part of a study of blood T cell repertoires in COVID-19. Overall study context: COVID-19 samples, acute and convalescent, were from the United States, Italy and Spain. PBMCs, B-cell-depleted T cells, or T cells provided the cDNA or gDNA that made up the material.

Between the trimmed V and J ends, which lost 5 bases and 6 bases, there was a span of 17 bases. CDR1 is LNHDA, CDR2 SQIVND, per germline (reference sequence). This CDR3 has 15 amino acids. This clonotype was obtained from a man aged 50 to 60 with acute or convalescent COVID-19. The source material was peripheral blood. V usage is TRBV19 and J usage is TRBJ1-5; D unclear. CDR3 region: CASSEGGSRGQPQHF. CDR3 nucleotides: TGTGCCAGTAGTGAGGGAGGTTCCCGGGGTCAGCCCCAGCATTTT.